This is a list of T cell receptor beta chains from one sample in a study of control samples from healthy donors and cancer patients. The data were produced by immunoSEQ multiplex PCR, yet TCRdb's version contains in-frame clones alone and is incomplete. The repertoire includes about 63,000 clones, over 75% of them detected once, and approximately 5% sits in the top ten. The sample comprised blood. The receptors stem from a middle-aged man in good health. The CDR3 runs from the conserved cysteine through the conserved F or W. The order of the fields is V gene, CDR3 protein.

v_call: TRBV6-1
cdr3_aa: CASSDAGPDTQYF

v_call: TRBV12-3/TRBV12-4
cdr3_aa: CASSLAGGIQYF

v_call: TRBV5-1
cdr3_aa: CASSFEANSVTQYF

v_call: TRBV30
cdr3_aa: CAWGVGNTIYF

v_call: TRBV19
cdr3_aa: CASNHRGQNSPLHF

v_call: TRBV6-5
cdr3_aa: CASSYGGRGYGYTF

v_call: TRBV6-5
cdr3_aa: CASSLQGPTEAFF

v_call: TRBV10-3
cdr3_aa: CAISDLDPGEQYF

v_call: TRBV7-9
cdr3_aa: CASRSRAEEGTGELFF

v_call: TRBV13
cdr3_aa: CASSLGRGNQPQHF

v_call: TRBV19
cdr3_aa: CASTTTGTEWVGYTF

v_call: TRBV2
cdr3_aa: CASSEALQSTDTQYF

v_call: TRBV2
cdr3_aa: CASSDPSSQGAYEQYF

v_call: TRBV7-2
cdr3_aa: CASSTLLAASTGELFF

v_call: TRBV28
cdr3_aa: CASLSWQGGRYGYTF

v_call: TRBV27
cdr3_aa: CASSGSLAGRNEQFF

v_call: TRBV19
cdr3_aa: CASSMEGQPTNEKLFF

v_call: TRBV6-5
cdr3_aa: CASSDRDNEKLFF

v_call: TRBV5-4
cdr3_aa: CASSVRTQNTEAFF

v_call: TRBV14
cdr3_aa: CASSDWGGSLNTEAFF

v_call: TRBV6-5
cdr3_aa: CASSYSIRGNLFF

v_call: TRBV15
cdr3_aa: CATSRDKIEAFF

v_call: TRBV21-1
cdr3_aa: CASSEKKDRDTGELFF

v_call: TRBV11-3
cdr3_aa: CASSWARVQYF

v_call: TRBV19
cdr3_aa: CASSPQFGDYGYTF

v_call: TRBV25-1
cdr3_aa: CASSAQGAPGEKLFF

v_call: TRBV29-1
cdr3_aa: CSTYTGLNTEAFF

v_call: TRBV29-1
cdr3_aa: CSAPGTTLEAFF

v_call: TRBV9
cdr3_aa: CASSVDYNEQFF

v_call: TRBV10-2
cdr3_aa: CASVAGAIGGYTF

v_call: TRBV3-1/TRBV3-2
cdr3_aa: CASSLMGLAGPSYNEQFF

v_call: TRBV4-1
cdr3_aa: CASSRGLLAGEGGETQYF

v_call: TRBV20-1
cdr3_aa: CSAPSEVEQYF

v_call: TRBV2
cdr3_aa: CASMEGMDNSPLHF

v_call: TRBV7-2
cdr3_aa: CASSYKREGTEAFF

v_call: TRBV7-9
cdr3_aa: CASSLTGDTEAFF

v_call: TRBV18
cdr3_aa: CASSPGQNTEAFF

v_call: TRBV7-6
cdr3_aa: CASRRQGGMNTEAFF

v_call: TRBV6-5
cdr3_aa: CASSYLGQASDGYTF

v_call: TRBV28
cdr3_aa: CASSRPGARETQYF

v_call: TRBV19
cdr3_aa: CASSIQGYSNQPQHF

v_call: TRBV11-3
cdr3_aa: CASSLSGRNYGYTF

v_call: TRBV5-1
cdr3_aa: CASSRQQNTEAFF

v_call: TRBV7-9
cdr3_aa: CASSLFQEVTEAFF

v_call: TRBV6-6
cdr3_aa: CASSYLGRGHTEAFF

v_call: TRBV2
cdr3_aa: CASSELGNEKLFF

v_call: TRBV11-3
cdr3_aa: CASSLFGRTQETQYF

v_call: TRBV7-3
cdr3_aa: CASSLRSQGGTDTQYF

v_call: TRBV9
cdr3_aa: CASRQQQTGELFF

v_call: TRBV2
cdr3_aa: CASRRTGQVNTEAFF

v_call: TRBV11-2
cdr3_aa: CASSLGTSPKNQPQHF

v_call: TRBV19
cdr3_aa: CASTGGVTGELFF

v_call: TRBV10-3
cdr3_aa: CAISESGDEQFF

v_call: TRBV11-3
cdr3_aa: CASSSGVSRQFF

v_call: TRBV4-3
cdr3_aa: CASSQDWLALINEQFF